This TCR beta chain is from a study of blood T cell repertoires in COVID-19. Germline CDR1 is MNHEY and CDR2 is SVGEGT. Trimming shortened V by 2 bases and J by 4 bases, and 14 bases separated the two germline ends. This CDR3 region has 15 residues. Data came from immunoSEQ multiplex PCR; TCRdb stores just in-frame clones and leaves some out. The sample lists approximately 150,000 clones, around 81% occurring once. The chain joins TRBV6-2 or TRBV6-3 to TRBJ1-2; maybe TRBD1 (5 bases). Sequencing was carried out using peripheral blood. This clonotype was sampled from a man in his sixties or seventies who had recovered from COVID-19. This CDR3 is CASSYRGDPLYGYTF. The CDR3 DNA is TGTGCCAGCAGTTACCGGGGGGATCCCCTCTATGGCTACACCTTC.